Many counts were recorded for the clone carrying this TCR beta chain. TCRdb re-called the RT-PCR reads through MiXCR, storing one row per CDR3 protein. This table holds more than 550,000 distinct CDR3 sequences, more than 13% found once. The CDR3 runs 15 residues. Between the trimmed V and J ends, which lost 7 bases and 2 bases, there was a span of 18 bases. Germline V gene data show CDR1 as MNHEY and CDR2 as SVGEGT. This TCR derives from a female donor in good health, serving as a healthy control. J is TRBJ2-7 and V is TRBV6-2 or TRBV6-3, with D hard to call. The sequenced sample consisted of memory CD4+ T cells from blood. The CDR3 DNA reads as TGTGCCAGCACCAAACCCCCCCCGCTGACCTACGAGCAGTACTTC. Translation gives CASTKPPPLTYEQYF.